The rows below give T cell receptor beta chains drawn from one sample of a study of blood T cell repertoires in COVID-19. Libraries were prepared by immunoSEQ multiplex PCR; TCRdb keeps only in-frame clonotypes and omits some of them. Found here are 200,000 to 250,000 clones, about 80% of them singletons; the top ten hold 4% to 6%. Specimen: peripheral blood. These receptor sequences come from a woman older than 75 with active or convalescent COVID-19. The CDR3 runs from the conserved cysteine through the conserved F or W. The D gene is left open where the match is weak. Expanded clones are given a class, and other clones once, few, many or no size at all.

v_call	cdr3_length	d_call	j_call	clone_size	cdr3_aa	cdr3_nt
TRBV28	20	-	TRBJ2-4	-	CASSSPRTGESRLAKNIQYF	TGTGCCAGCAGTTCCCCCCGTACAGGAGAAAGTAGGTTAGCCAAAAACATTCAGTACTTC
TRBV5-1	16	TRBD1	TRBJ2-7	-	CASSLNPGQGTYEQYF	TGCGCCAGCAGCTTAAATCCGGGACAGGGGACCTACGAGCAGTACTTC
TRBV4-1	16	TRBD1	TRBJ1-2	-	CASSGDRVASNYGYTF	TGCGCCAGCAGCGGGGACAGGGTAGCTTCCAACTATGGCTACACCTTC
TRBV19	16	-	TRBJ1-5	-	CATSSGGWLGNQPQHF	TGTGCCACCTCCTCAGGAGGGTGGTTGGGCAATCAGCCCCAGCATTTT
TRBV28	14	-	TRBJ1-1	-	CASSLSGGSTEAFF	TGTGCCAGCAGTTTATCCGGGGGGAGCACTGAAGCTTTCTTT
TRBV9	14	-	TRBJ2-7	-	CASSVAPTGLEQYF	TGTGCCAGCAGCGTAGCCCCCACAGGTCTCGAGCAGTACTTC
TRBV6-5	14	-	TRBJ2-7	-	CASSYASFGVEQYF	TGTGCCAGCAGCTACGCTAGTTTCGGGGTCGAGCAGTACTTC
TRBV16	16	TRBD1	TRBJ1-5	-	CASSQSDRGQEQPQHF	TGTGCCAGCAGCCAATCAGATAGAGGACAGGAGCAGCCCCAGCATTTT
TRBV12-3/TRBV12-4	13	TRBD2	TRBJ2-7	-	CASSAAGVSEQYF	TGTGCCAGCAGCGCAGCGGGAGTAAGCGAGCAGTACTTC
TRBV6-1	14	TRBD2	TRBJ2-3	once	CASSESGSTDTQYF	TGTGCCAGCAGTGAAAGCGGGAGTACAGATACGCAGTATTTT
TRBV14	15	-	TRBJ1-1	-	CASSQVQGWSTEAFF	TGTGCCAGCAGCCAAGTCCAGGGATGGTCCACTGAAGCTTTCTTT
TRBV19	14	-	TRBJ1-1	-	CASSTQGTNTEAFF	TGTGCCAGTAGTACGCAGGGAACGAACACTGAAGCTTTCTTT
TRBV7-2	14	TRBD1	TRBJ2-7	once	CASSGTGGLYEQYF	TGTGCCAGTTCCGGAACAGGGGGACTTTACGAGCAGTACTTC
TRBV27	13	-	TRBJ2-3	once	CASPVRESDTQYF	TGTGCCAGCCCAGTTCGGGAGTCAGATACGCAGTATTTT
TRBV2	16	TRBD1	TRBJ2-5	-	CASNDRQGVSQETQYF	TGTGCCAGCAATGATCGGCAGGGGGTTTCTCAAGAGACCCAGTACTTC
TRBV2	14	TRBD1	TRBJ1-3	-	CASRTGTGGNTIYF	TGTGCCAGCAGAACCGGGACAGGCGGAAACACCATATATTTT
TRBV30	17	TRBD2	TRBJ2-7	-	CAWSGGGTSGTFYEQYF	TGTGCCTGGAGCGGGGGGGGGACTAGCGGGACCTTTTACGAGCAGTACTTC
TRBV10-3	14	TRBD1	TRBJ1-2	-	CAISEGQGLGGYTF	TGTGCCATCAGTGAGGGACAGGGCCTGGGAGGCTACACCTTC
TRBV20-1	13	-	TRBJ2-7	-	CSASSGVYYEQYF	TGCAGTGCTAGTTCCGGGGTCTACTACGAGCAGTACTTC
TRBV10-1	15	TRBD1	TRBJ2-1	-	CASTPDRGRWDEQFF	TGCGCCAGCACCCCGGACAGGGGGCGCTGGGATGAGCAGTTCTTC
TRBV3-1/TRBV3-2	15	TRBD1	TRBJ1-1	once	CASRKGGAANTEAFF	TGTGCCAGCAGAAAAGGGGGCGCAGCGAACACTGAAGCTTTCTTT
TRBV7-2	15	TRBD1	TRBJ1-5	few	CASSPRTGGNQPQHF	TGTGCCAGCAGCCCTAGGACAGGGGGCAATCAGCCCCAGCATTTT
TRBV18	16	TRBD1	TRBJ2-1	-	CASSRLQGSSYNEQFF	TGTGCCAGCTCCCGTTTACAGGGGAGCTCCTACAATGAGCAGTTCTTC
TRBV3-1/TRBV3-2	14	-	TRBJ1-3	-	CASTLGSGGNTIYF	TGTGCCAGCACACTGGGATCGGGAGGAAACACCATATATTTT
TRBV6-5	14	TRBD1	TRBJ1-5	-	CASSPGTGNQPQHF	TGTGCCAGCAGTCCAGGGACAGGGAATCAGCCCCAGCATTTT
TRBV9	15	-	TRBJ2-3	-	CASSLAGGETDTQYF	TGTGCCAGCAGCTTGGCTGGTGGGGAGACAGATACGCAGTATTTT
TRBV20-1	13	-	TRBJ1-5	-	CSASRGLNQPQHF	TGCAGTGCTAGTCGAGGCCTCAATCAGCCCCAGCATTTT
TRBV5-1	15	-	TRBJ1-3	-	CASSLEAGNGNTIYF	TGCGCCAGCAGCTTGGAAGCCGGGAATGGAAACACCATATATTTT
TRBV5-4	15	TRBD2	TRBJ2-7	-	CASSYGTSVPYEQYF	TGTGCCAGCAGCTATGGGACTAGCGTGCCCTACGAGCAGTACTTC
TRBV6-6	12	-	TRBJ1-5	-	CASSLSDQPQHF	TGTGCCAGCAGTCTCAGCGATCAGCCCCAGCATTTT
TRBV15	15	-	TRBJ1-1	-	CATSRDLGGGTEAFF	TGTGCCACCAGCAGAGATCTTGGGGGAGGCACTGAAGCTTTCTTT
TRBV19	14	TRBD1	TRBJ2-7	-	CASGGAGGPYEQYF	TGTGCCAGTGGAGGAGCAGGGGGCCCCTACGAGCAGTACTTC
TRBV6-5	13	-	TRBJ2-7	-	CASSVSGAYEQYF	TGTGCCAGCAGCGTATCGGGAGCCTACGAGCAGTACTTC
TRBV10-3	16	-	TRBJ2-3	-	CAISESSGTLTDTQYF	TGTGCCATCAGTGAGTCCAGCGGAACCCTTACAGATACGCAGTATTTT
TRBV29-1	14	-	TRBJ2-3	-	CSANLWAGTDTQYF	TGCAGCGCGAATCTTTGGGCAGGTACAGATACGCAGTATTTT
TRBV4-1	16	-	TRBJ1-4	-	CASSQLHRVESEKLFF	TGCGCCAGCAGCCAACTACACAGGGTAGAAAGTGAAAAACTGTTTTTT
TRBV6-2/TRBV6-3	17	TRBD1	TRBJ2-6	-	CASSDTTGGAGANVLTF	TGTGCCAGCAGTGACACAACAGGGGGCGCTGGGGCCAACGTCCTGACTTTC
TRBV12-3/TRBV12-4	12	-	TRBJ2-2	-	CASSLDLGELFF	TGTGCCAGCAGCCTAGATTTAGGGGAGCTGTTTTTT
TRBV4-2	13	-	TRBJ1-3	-	CASSQDVRNTIYF	TGTGCCAGCAGCCAAGATGTAAGAAACACCATATATTTT
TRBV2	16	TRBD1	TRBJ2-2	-	CASTLGGQGRVGELFF	TGTGCCAGCACCCTCGGGGGACAGGGGAGAGTCGGGGAGCTGTTTTTT
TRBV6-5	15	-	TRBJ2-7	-	CASSYPNRDTSEQYF	TGTGCCAGCAGTTACCCCAACCGGGACACTTCCGAGCAGTACTTC
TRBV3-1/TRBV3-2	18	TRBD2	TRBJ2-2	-	CASSSRALAGGTTGELFF	TGTGCCAGCAGCTCTCGCGCCCTAGCGGGAGGGACCACCGGGGAGCTGTTTTTT
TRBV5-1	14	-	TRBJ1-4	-	CASSLQGAREKLFF	TGCGCCAGCAGCTTACAGGGTGCGCGTGAAAAACTGTTTTTT
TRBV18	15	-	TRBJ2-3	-	CASSYSQGLTDTQYF	TGTGCCAGCTCATATTCACAGGGCCTCACAGATACGCAGTATTTT
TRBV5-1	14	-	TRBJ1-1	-	CASSFASGNTEAFF	TGCGCCAGCAGCTTCGCGTCGGGGAACACTGAAGCTTTCTTT
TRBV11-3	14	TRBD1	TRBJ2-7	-	CASSLGGQGFEQYF	TGTGCCAGCAGCTTAGGTGGACAGGGTTTCGAGCAGTACTTC
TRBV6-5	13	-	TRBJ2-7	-	CASGRGTLQEQYF	TGTGCCAGCGGCCGGGGTACCCTACAGGAGCAGTACTTC
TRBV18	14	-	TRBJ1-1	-	CASSPGHREGEAFF	TGTGCCAGCTCACCAGGTCACAGGGAGGGTGAAGCTTTCTTT
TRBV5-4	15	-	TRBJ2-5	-	CASSLGGVVRETQYF	TGTGCCAGCAGCTTGGGGGGGGTTGTCCGGGAGACCCAGTACTTC
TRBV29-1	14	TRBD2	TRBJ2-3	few	CSVDSGSSTDTQYF	TGCAGCGTGGATAGCGGGAGCAGCACAGATACGCAGTATTTT
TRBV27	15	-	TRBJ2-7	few	CASSLAGGKSYEQYF	TGTGCCAGCAGCCTGGCAGGGGGGAAGTCCTACGAGCAGTACTTC
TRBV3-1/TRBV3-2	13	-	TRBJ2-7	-	CASSPYPYGEQYF	TGTGCCAGCAGCCCCTATCCCTACGGGGAGCAGTACTTC
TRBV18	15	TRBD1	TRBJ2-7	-	CASSLNLQGTYEQYF	TGTGCCAGCTCACTCAACTTACAGGGGACCTACGAGCAGTACTTC